This T cell receptor beta chain was identified during a study of T cell responses to AZD1222 COVID-19 vaccine. Concerning this clone: The antigen remains undetermined.

The V end was cut by 6 bases, the J end by 6 bases, with 14 bases between. Germline loops: CDR1 MNHNY, CDR2 SVGAGI (reference sequence). This CDR3 comprises 14 residues. Some clones are missing from TCRdb's copy, which holds only in-frame ones; the method was immunoSEQ multiplex PCR. The sample includes more than 120,000 clones, roughly 86% of them seen just once. Study-wide results and caveats: Close to half of spike-specific TCRs reportedly recognize unmutated variant regions. Repertoire samples came only from after the peak T cell response. Elevations in Spike-specific TCR breadth and depth followed administration of two AZD1222 doses. AZD1222 recipients seropositive at baseline numbered only five to seven.

The material sequenced was peripheral blood, taken 28 days after the second dose of the MenACWY control vaccine. The sequence was obtained from an adult who received the MenACWY meningococcal vaccine as a control. The chain couples TRBV6-6 to TRBJ1-4; no clear D. In DNA, the CDR3 is TGTGCCAGCAGGGGGAGGGAAGAGTATGAAAAACTGTTTTTT. Protein: CASRGREEYEKLFF.